The 24 T cell receptor beta chains below were found in one sample sequenced in a study of T-cell memory formation after mild COVID-19. A single record per CDR3 protein comes from TCRdb applying MiXCR to the 5' RACE reads. The sample has 75,000 to 90,000 distinct CDR3 sequences, about 14% seen once. The sample was PBMCs or a T cell subset sorted from them (not recorded which). All receptors come from an adult woman who had mild COVID-19 (a few samples of this study predate the infection). Cell type and time point are not known.

This clonotype was picked up a small number of times. The chain couples TRBV9 to TRBJ2-1, with 15 bases fitting TRBD2. Germline values: CDR1 SGDLS, CDR2 YYNGEE. CDR3 length: 16 residues. V was pared by 0 bases and J by 8 bases, with 3 bases of the junction left unmatched. The chain's CDR3 is CASSVEGLAGGHEQFF. The CDR3 DNA is TGTGCCAGCAGCGTAGAGGGACTAGCGGGGGGTCATGAGCAGTTCTTC.

This clonotype has just a few counts. J is TRBJ2-3 and V is TRBV11-2; no firm D call. Trimming removed 7 bases at V and 4 bases at J, with 12 bases between. CDR3 length: 13 amino acids. CDR1 SGHAT and CDR2 FQNNGV come from the germline V gene. This chain's CDR3 is CASNPLDADTQYF. CDR3 DNA: TGTGCCAGCAATCCTTTAGACGCAGATACGCAGTATTTT. The full variable domain, with the rest looked up from reference TRBV11-2 and TRBJ2-3, is EAGVAQSPRYKIIEKRQSVAFWCNPISGHATLYWYQQILGQGPKLLIQFQNNGVVDDSQLPKDRFSAERLKGVDSTLKIQPAKLEDSAVYLCASNPLDADTQYFGPGTRLTVL.

The gene calls are TRBV5-6 and TRBJ2-7; D is possibly TRBD1 (7 bases). The CDR3 is 19 amino acids. Trimming left V 4 bases short and J 0 bases short, with 26 bases between. Germline CDR1 reads SGHDT; CDR2 reads YYEEEE. CDR3 protein: CASSAGRGAGFYSSYEQYF. CDR3 nucleotides: TGTGCCAGCAGCGCCGGCAGGGGGGCCGGTTTCTACAGCTCCTACGAGCAGTACTTC.

This clonotype was counted a few times. V and J are TRBV7-6 and TRBJ2-3; 7 positions agree with TRBD2. CDR3 size: 14 residues. V lost 5 bases to trimming and J lost 5 bases; unmatched junction nucleotides: 7. The germline CDR1 and CDR2 sequences are SGHVS and FNYEAQ. The CDR3 DNA sequence: TGTGCCAGCAGCCAATACGGGGGGAAAGATACGCAGTATTTT. Residues: CASSQYGGKDTQYF.

This clonotype occurred a few times. The chain couples TRBV24-1 to TRBJ2-5; 10 bases fit TRBD1. CDR1 is KGHDR and CDR2 is SFDVKD in the germline V gene. V dropped 8 bases and J dropped 4; count of bases not matched to a gene: 6. The CDR3 consists of 14 residues. CDR3 nucleotide sequence: TGTGCCACCAAGGGGACAGGGGCGGGAGAGACCCAGTACTTC. Translated, it gives CATKGTGAGETQYF.

This chain connects TRBV7-9 to TRBJ2-3; D unclear. This CDR3 spans 13 amino acids. V was pared by 9 bases and J by 0 bases, with 10 bases between. CDR1 and CDR2 (germline): SEHNR, FQNEAQ (reference sequence). CDR3 bases: TGTGCCAGTACTTACTCTAGCACAGATACGCAGTATTTT. Translated: CASTYSSTDTQYF.

This clonotype was detected once. The CDR3 loop reads CASSLGSNSQKTF. CDR3 DNA sequence: TGTGCCAGCAGCTTAGGATCGAACAGTCAAAAGACCTTC. V is TRBV7-8 and J is TRBJ1-2; no clear D. The CDR3 extends over 13 amino acids. The germline V gene encodes CDR1 SGHVS and CDR2 FQNEAQ. Trimming stripped 1 base from V and 14 bases from J, with 17 bases between.

This clonotype came up many times. V and J are TRBV7-9 and TRBJ2-3; tentative D call: TRBD1 (6 bases). The CDR3 runs 15 residues. V was pared by 5 bases and J by 1 base, with 13 bases between. Germline values: CDR1 SEHNR, CDR2 FQNEAQ (reference sequence). CDR3 residues: CASSHRVKGTDTQYF. The CDR3 nucleotides are TGTGCCAGCAGCCACAGGGTCAAAGGCACAGATACGCAGTATTTT.

In its sample, this clonotype was seen a few times. The rearrangement uses TRBV4-1 and TRBJ1-1; TRBD1 agrees at 7 bases. The CDR3 contains 17 residues. From germline, CDR1 is MGHRA and CDR2 YSYEKL. The J segment lost 4 bases and the V segment lost 2 bases, leaving 13 bases of the junction unmatched. The CDR3: CASSQTPGQPLGTEAFF. Here the CDR3 DNA reads TGCGCCAGCAGCCAAACCCCGGGACAGCCTTTGGGCACTGAAGCTTTCTTT.

V and J are TRBV4-3 and TRBJ2-3, with TRBD1 as a possible D gene (6 bases). From germline, CDR1 is LGHNA and CDR2 YSLEER. The V end was cut by 2 bases, the J end by 0 bases, with 12 bases between. The CDR3 has 16 amino acids. The CDR3 loop is CASSQLARGSTDTQYF. The CDR3 DNA is TGCGCCAGCAGCCAACTTGCCAGGGGTAGCACAGATACGCAGTATTTT.

The rearrangement links TRBV20-1 to TRBJ2-1; 8 bases are shared with TRBD1. The CDR3 is made up of 16 amino acids. The V segment lost 5 bases and the J segment 8 bases; nucleotides outside the gene matches: 17. Germline V lookup: CDR1 DFQATT, CDR2 SNEGSKA (reference sequence). CDR3 in amino acids: CSAETQDRVTLHEQFF. The DNA of the CDR3 is TGCAGTGCTGAGACACAGGACAGGGTTACGCTCCATGAGCAGTTCTTC.

The gene calls are TRBV5-1 and TRBJ2-1; maybe TRBD1 (6 bases). From germline, CDR1 is SGHRS and CDR2 YFSETQ. V gave up 8 bases and J gave up 2 bases, with 11 bases separating them. The CDR3 has 13 residues. The DNA for the CDR3 is TGCGCCAGTCGACAGGTTACCTACAATGAGCAGTTCTTC. It encodes CASRQVTYNEQFF.

The chain combines TRBV11-2 with TRBJ2-5; the D gene is possibly TRBD2 (5 bases). Germline V gene lookup returns CDR1 SGHAT and CDR2 FQNNGV. Trimming shortened V by 2 bases and J by 3 bases, and 10 bases separated the two germline ends. CDR3 length: 14 residues. CDR3 in amino acids: CASSLLNGEETQYF. The CDR3 DNA reads as TGTGCCAGCAGCTTACTGAACGGGGAAGAGACCCAGTACTTC.

This clonotype was picked up a small number of times. The chain recombines TRBV6-5 with TRBJ1-3, with unresolved D. Germline-derived CDR1 and CDR2 are MNHEY and SVGAGI. V lost 5 bases and J 0 bases, leaving 14 bases between the germline ends. This CDR3 comprises 16 residues. The CDR3 coding sequence is TGTGCCAGCAGTGACCGCCTCCCCAACTCTGGAAACACCATATATTTT. Residues: CASSDRLPNSGNTIYF.

The rearrangement uses TRBV7-9 and TRBJ2-7; D gene ambiguous. This CDR3 is built from 13 residues. Germline loops: CDR1 SEHNR, CDR2 FQNEAQ (reference sequence). V dropped 5 bases and J dropped 5 bases, with 13 bases sitting between them. CDR3 residues: CASSPPSWHEQYF. CDR3 nucleotide sequence: TGTGCCAGCAGCCCCCCCAGCTGGCACGAGCAGTACTTC.

The table lists this clonotype with a few counts. V gene TRBV5-5 combines with J gene TRBJ2-7; no reliable D call. The CDR3 has 13 residues. Trimming removed 1 base from V and 2 bases from J, with 7 bases in between. Germline V gives CDR1 SGHKS, CDR2 YYEKEE (reference sequence). The CDR3, as DNA: TGTGCCAGCAGCTTGTCAACCACCTACGAGCAGTACTTC. Amino acid sequence: CASSLSTTYEQYF.

The CDR3 is CASSFHQREPQHF. The DNA for the CDR3 is TGTGCCAGCAGCTTCCATCAAAGGGAGCCCCAGCATTTT. The V call is TRBV11-2, the J call TRBJ1-5; the D is unclear. The CDR3 has 13 residues. V lost 3 bases and J lost 8, with 11 bases in between. Germline lookup yields CDR1 SGHAT and CDR2 FQNNGV. Together with reference TRBV11-2 and TRBJ1-5, the CDR3 gives the full variable domain: EAGVAQSPRYKIIEKRQSVAFWCNPISGHATLYWYQQILGQGPKLLIQFQNNGVVDDSQLPKDRFSAERLKGVDSTLKIQPAKLEDSAVYLCASSFHQREPQHFGDGTRLSIL.

In its sample, this clonotype was seen a few times. The V and J genes are TRBV5-1 and TRBJ1-3, with unresolved D. Trimming took off 4 bases at V and 4 bases at J, with 18 bases between the two ends. This CDR3 is 16 amino acids long. Germline V gives CDR1 SGHRS, CDR2 YFSETQ. CDR3 loop: CASSPLGSAGGNTIYF. The CDR3 region has the DNA TGCGCCAGCAGCCCCTTGGGATCCGCCGGGGGAAACACCATATATTTT.

The chain couples TRBV12-3 or TRBV12-4 to TRBJ2-4; D is perhaps TRBD1 (6 bases). The CDR3 contains 13 residues. Trimming cost V 1 base and J 8 bases, with 9 bases left between them. CDR3 sequence: CASSLDGGDIQYF. CDR3 sequence (DNA): TGTGCCAGCAGTTTAGATGGGGGCGACATTCAGTACTTC.

This clonotype was picked up a small number of times. J is TRBJ2-1 and V is TRBV20-1; a possible D gene is TRBD1 (5 bases). Germline CDR1 DFQATT, CDR2 SNEGSKA (reference sequence). The CDR3 sequence is 16 residues long. Trimming took 5 bases from V and 0 from J, leaving 17 bases between them. The CDR3 region has the DNA TGCAGTGCTGGGGAAAGCAACAGGAGCTCCTACAATGAGCAGTTCTTC. This sequence encodes CSAGESNRSSYNEQFF.

In this sample, this clonotype turned up a few times. The V and J genes are TRBV12-3 or TRBV12-4 and TRBJ2-7, with a weak D call TRBD2 (5 bases). V was clipped by 5 bases and J by 2 bases, with 16 bases between them. The CDR3 has 15 amino acids. CDR3 region: CASSPRDRPAYEQYF. The CDR3 DNA is TGTGCCAGCAGTCCGAGGGATCGGCCGGCCTACGAGCAGTACTTC.

As concerns this clonotype: It is likely a read error, because the conserved phenylalanine at the end of the CDR3 is missing. The J gene is TRBJ1-1, the V gene TRBV9, with no clear D. Germline loops: CDR1 SGDLS, CDR2 YYNGEE. V gave up 4 bases and J gave up 1 base, with 8 bases separating them. The CDR3 spans 13 residues. In nucleotides, the CDR3 is TGTGCCAGCAGCCCAGCCGGGAACACTGAAGCTTTCTCT. Translating gives CASSPAGNTEAFS.

This clonotype was counted a few times. The chain combines TRBV20-1 with TRBJ2-3; 13 nucleotides align to TRBD2. Germline loops: CDR1 DFQATT, CDR2 SNEGSKA (reference sequence). The CDR3 spans 15 residues. The V segment lost 4 bases and the J segment 2 bases; nucleotides outside the gene matches: 3. As DNA, the CDR3 is TGCAGTGCTAACGGACTAGCGGGAGCCACAGATACGCAGTATTTT. Protein: CSANGLAGATDTQYF.

This clonotype appeared many times. Written as DNA, the CDR3 is TGCAGCGTAACAGGACTAGCGACTTACAATGAGCAGTTCTTC. The encoded protein is CSVTGLATYNEQFF. The chain combines TRBV29-1 with TRBJ2-1, with 9 bases that match TRBD2. The CDR3 sequence is 14 residues long. Germline V lookup: CDR1 SQVTM, CDR2 ANQGSEA. The trim removed 6 bases at V and 4 bases at J, leaving 7 bases unmatched.